Described below is a single TCR beta chain sequence and its context. The antigen is undetermined. The sample belongs to a study of T cells after yellow fever vaccination. Germline values: CDR1 DFQATT, CDR2 SNEGSKA (reference sequence). V dropped 3 bases and J dropped 6; count of bases not matched to a gene: 15. There are 16 residues in the CDR3. By 5'RACE template switching, TCR cDNA was produced, with a universal primer site and UMIs added in the process. From the 5' RACE reads, TCRdb called clonotypes with MiXCR, one entry per CDR3 protein. This sample carries about 300,000 distinct CDR3 sequences, around 7% of them seen once, and the ten largest clones take over 15%. The study, taken as a whole, reports: Detected again after the booster were most primary-vaccination clones, at nearly 97% CD4 and 80% to 90% CD8. Abundant clonotypes from the bulk population could have been carried over as contaminants into FACS-sorted repertoires. Weaker overall, the secondary response nonetheless peaked faster (day 5 versus 15).

The genes are TRBV20-1 and TRBJ1-2, with TRBD1 matching over 8 bases. Sample: PBMCs, taken more than 40 days after the first yellow fever vaccination. The receptor was derived from a man aged 18 to 30 who received the YFV17D yellow fever vaccine. CDR3: CSASRDRKILNHGYTF. The CDR3, as DNA: TGCAGTGCTAGCAGGGACAGGAAGATCCTGAATCATGGCTACACCTTC.